This entry lists 16 T cell receptor beta chains sequenced from one sample in a study of beta chain features in type 1 diabetes. All of the isolated RNA was reverse transcribed, so expressed TCRB transcripts were sequenced. Only in-frame clones appear in the TCRdb table, and some are missing; sequencing was by immunoSEQ multiplex PCR. The sample includes approximately 250,000 clones, roughly 15% of them seen just once. Sample: naive CD4+ T cells from blood. These receptors were obtained from a woman aged 40-49 years in good health.

This chain connects TRBV18 to TRBJ2-5, with D possibly TRBD1 on 5 matching bases. Germline V lookup: CDR1 KGHSH, CDR2 LQKENI. V lost 2 bases, J lost 5 bases, and 21 bases lay in between. This CDR3 spans 17 amino acids. CDR3 nucleotides: TGTGCCAGCTCACCAATGGCAGGTGGGGCTGGTAGGGAGACCCAGTACTTC. This sequence encodes CASSPMAGGAGRETQYF. Filled out from reference TRBV18 and TRBJ2-5, the complete variable domain reads NAGVMQNPRHLVRRRGQEARLRCSPMKGHSHVYWYRQLPEEGLKFMVYLQKENIIDESGMPKERFSAEFPKEGPSILRIQQVVRGDSAAYFCASSPMAGGAGRETQYFGPGTRLLVL.

The V call is TRBV9, the J call TRBJ2-2; D remains ambiguous. The CDR3 spans 13 residues. From germline, CDR1 is SGDLS and CDR2 YYNGEE. V was cut by 4 bases and J by 1 base, with 5 bases left in between. DNA for the CDR3: TGTGCCAGCAGCTTACAGAACACCGGGGAGCTGTTTTTT. Protein: CASSLQNTGELFF.

This rearrangement joins TRBV6-4 to TRBJ1-2; 9 bases align to TRBD1. Germline CDR1 and CDR2: MRHNA and SNTAGT. The V and J ends lost 5 bases and 2 bases, in that order; junction bases with no gene match: 6. The CDR3 length is 15 residues. In DNA, the CDR3 is TGTGCCAGCAGTCGAAAGACAGGGGGGAACTATGGCTACACCTTC. Residues: CASSRKTGGNYGYTF.

The rearrangement joins TRBV11-2 to TRBJ2-5, with D perhaps TRBD1 (6 bases). Germline assignment: CDR1 SGHAT and CDR2 FQNNGV. The length of the CDR3 is 13 residues. Trimming removed 11 bases at V and 1 base at J, with 14 bases between. Written as DNA, the CDR3 is TGTGCCGCCTCAAGGGGGATCCAAGAGACCCAGTACTTC. This gives the protein CAASRGIQETQYF.

This clone came up a few times. The chain links TRBV11-2 to TRBJ2-1; 9 positions agree with TRBD2. The CDR3 is 16 amino acids. Per germline, CDR1 SGHAT and CDR2 FQNNGV. J lost 3 bases, V lost 6 bases, and 9 bases had no gene match. CDR3 residues: CASRMTAGGNYNEQFF. The CDR3 DNA sequence: TGTGCCAGCAGGATGACCGCGGGGGGGAACTACAATGAGCAGTTCTTC. The complete variable domain, with remaining parts taken from reference TRBV11-2 and TRBJ2-1, reads EAGVAQSPRYKIIEKRQSVAFWCNPISGHATLYWYQQILGQGPKLLIQFQNNGVVDDSQLPKDRFSAERLKGVDSTLKIQPAKLEDSAVYLCASRMTAGGNYNEQFFGPGTRLTVL.

This clone has ten or more counts. The chain combines TRBV29-1 with TRBJ1-1; weak D call: TRBD1 (6 bases). V lost 8 bases and J 8 bases, leaving 18 bases between the germline ends. Germline CDR1 and CDR2: SQVTM and ANQGSEA. The CDR3 covers 12 residues. The CDR3 DNA is TGCAGCTCCGGGGGGCACAGCCCGGAAGCTTTCTTT. It encodes CSSGGHSPEAFF.

This chain connects TRBV6-6 to TRBJ2-7; D gene unclear. V dropped 0 bases and J dropped 0 bases, with 12 bases sitting between them. The CDR3 has 16 residues. The germline V gene has CDR1 MNHNY and CDR2 SVGAGI (reference sequence). CDR3 sequence: CASSYSAGMGSYEQYF. CDR3 coding DNA: TGTGCCAGCAGTTACTCGGCAGGCATGGGCTCCTACGAGCAGTACTTC.

Points on this clone: Other nucleotide sequences from this sample produce the same CDR3. The rearrangement uses TRBV19 and TRBJ2-6; D possibly corresponds to TRBD1 (5 bases). The CDR3 has 15 amino acids. CDR1 and CDR2 (germline): LNHDA, SQIVND (reference sequence). Trimming stripped 2 bases from V and 1 base from J, with 6 bases between. As DNA, the CDR3 is TGTGCCAGTAGTATATCAGGGTCTGGGGCCAACGTCCTGACTTTC. Encoded protein: CASSISGSGANVLTF.

About this clone: The same CDR3 is also encoded by other DNA sequences in this sample. The CDR3 loop reads CASSLGQLNTEAFF. DNA of the CDR3: TGTGCCAGCAGCTTAGGCCAGTTGAACACTGAAGCTTTCTTT. The chain employs TRBV7-2 and TRBJ1-1, with unresolved D. Trimming left V 1 base short and J 0 bases short, with 6 bases between. Germline CDR1 SGHTA, CDR2 FQGNSA. This CDR3 is 14 amino acids long.

This clone has ten or more counts. The genes are TRBV15 and TRBJ2-7; TRBD1 is a possible D gene (6 bases). The germline V gene has CDR1 LNHNV and CDR2 YYDKDF (reference sequence). The CDR3 is 14 residues long. V was trimmed by 3 bases and J by 0 bases, leaving 9 bases between them. Here the CDR3 reads CATSRDSSSYEQYF. In nucleotides, the CDR3 is TGTGCCACCAGCAGGGACAGTAGCTCCTACGAGCAGTACTTC. The complete variable domain, with remaining parts taken from reference TRBV15 and TRBJ2-7, reads DAMVIQNPRYQVTQFGKPVTLSCSQTLNHNVMYWYQQKSSQAPKLLFHYYDKDFNNEADTPDNFQSRRPNTSFCFLDIRSPGLGDTAMYLCATSRDSSSYEQYFGPGTRLTVT.

In its sample, this clone was seen many times. The rearrangement uses TRBV29-1 and TRBJ2-3; no firm D call. Between the trimmed V and J ends, which lost 8 bases and 5 bases, there was a span of 8 bases. From germline, CDR1 is SQVTM and CDR2 ANQGSEA. This CDR3 is 10 amino acids long. The DNA of the CDR3 is TGCAGCTCGGTCCTAGATACGCAGTATTTT. Its translation is CSSVLDTQYF.

The genes are TRBV7-9 and TRBJ2-1, with 11 bases lining up with TRBD2. Trimming cost V 5 bases and J 7 bases; bases outside gene matches: 13. This CDR3 spans 17 amino acids. The V gene's germline CDR1 is SEHNR and CDR2 FQNEAQ (reference sequence). CDR3 in DNA: TGTGCCAGCAGCACCACCCCACCGGGACTAGCGGTGAATGAGCAGTTCTTC. Its translation: CASSTTPPGLAVNEQFF. Full variable domain (missing parts from reference TRBV7-9 and TRBJ2-1): DTGVSQNPRHKITKRGQNVTFRCDPISEHNRLYWYRQTLGQGPEFLTYFQNEAQLEKSRLLSDRFSAERPKGSFSTLEIQRTEQGDSAMYLCASSTTPPGLAVNEQFFGPGTRLTVL.

This clone was counted a few times. The V gene is TRBV5-4, the J gene TRBJ2-3; 7 positions match TRBD2. With V trimmed by 0 bases and J by 0 bases, 7 bases remained unmatched. The CDR3 covers 17 residues. Germline CDR1 SGHNT, CDR2 YYREEE (reference sequence). CDR3 sequence (DNA): TGTGCCAGCAGCTTGGCCACTGGCGGGGGTAGCACAGATACGCAGTATTTT. Its translation: CASSLATGGGSTDTQYF. The full variable domain, its missing parts supplied by reference TRBV5-4 and TRBJ2-3, is ETGVTQSPTHLIKTRGQQVTLRCSSQSGHNTVSWYQQALGQGPQFIFQYYREEENGRGNFPPRFSGLQFPNYSSELNVNALELDDSALYLCASSLATGGGSTDTQYFGPGTRLTVL.

The sample holds a few counts of this clone. The chain uses TRBV12-5 and TRBJ1-5; possibly TRBD1 for D (5 bases). The CDR3 spans 14 residues. Trimming pared 10 bases from V and 5 bases from J, leaving 18 bases between. The germline V gene encodes CDR1 LGHNT and CDR2 FRNRAP. The CDR3 nucleotides read TGTGCTACCACCCGGGCGCAGGGATATCAGCCCCAGCATTTT. Translated, it gives CATTRAQGYQPQHF. Looking up the rest from reference TRBV12-5 and TRBJ1-5 gives the full variable domain: DARVTQTPRHKVTEMGQEVTMRCQPILGHNTVFWYRQTMMQGLELLAYFRNRAPLDDSGMPKDRFSAEMPDATLATLKIQPSEPRDSAVYFCATTRAQGYQPQHFGDGTRLSIL.

This clone has a handful of counts. The chain has TRBV7-6 and TRBJ2-5; D is unclear. Deletions cut 5 bases from V and 4 bases from J, with 14 bases between. CDR3 length: 14 amino acids. Germline loops: CDR1 SGHVS, CDR2 FNYEAQ. In DNA, the CDR3 is TGTGCCAGCAGCACGCGCCTTGGGCGAGAGACCCAGTACTTC. It specifies CASSTRLGRETQYF.

This clone was found a few times. The chain carries TRBV6-5 and TRBJ1-1; D unclear. The CDR3 contains 16 residues. The V end was cut by 1 base, the J end by 4 bases, with 16 bases between. The V gene's germline CDR1 is MNHEY and CDR2 SVGAGI. The CDR3 DNA follows: TGTGCCAGCAGTTACTTGCGGACTGGGATCATCACTGAAGCTTTCTTT. It specifies CASSYLRTGIITEAFF.